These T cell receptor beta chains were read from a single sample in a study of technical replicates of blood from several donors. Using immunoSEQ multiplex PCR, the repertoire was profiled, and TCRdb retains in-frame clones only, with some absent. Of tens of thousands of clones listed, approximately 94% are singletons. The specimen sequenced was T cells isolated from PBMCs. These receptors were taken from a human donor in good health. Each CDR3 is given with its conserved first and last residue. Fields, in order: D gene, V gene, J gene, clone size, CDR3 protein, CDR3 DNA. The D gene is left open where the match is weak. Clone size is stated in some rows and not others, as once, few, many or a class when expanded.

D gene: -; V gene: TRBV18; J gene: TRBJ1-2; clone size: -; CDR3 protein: CASSPSGLGDGYTF; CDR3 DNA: TGTGCCAGCTCACCATCAGGGCTAGGAGATGGCTACACCTTC
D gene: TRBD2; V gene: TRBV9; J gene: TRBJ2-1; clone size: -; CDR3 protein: CASSAGLAGYNEQFF; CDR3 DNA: TGTGCCAGCAGCGCGGGACTAGCGGGCTACAATGAGCAGTTCTTC
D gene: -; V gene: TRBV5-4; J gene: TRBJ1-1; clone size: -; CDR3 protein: CASSWAVVNTEAFF; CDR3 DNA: TGTGCCAGCAGCTGGGCCGTGGTGAACACTGAAGCTTTCTTT
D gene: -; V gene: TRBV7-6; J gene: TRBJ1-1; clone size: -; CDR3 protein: CASSLAHRNLNTEAFF; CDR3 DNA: TGTGCCAGCAGCTTAGCCCACAGGAACTTGAACACTGAAGCTTTCTTT
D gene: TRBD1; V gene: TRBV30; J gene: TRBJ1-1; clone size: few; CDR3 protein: CASMDRWNTEAFF; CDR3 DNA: TGTGCCTCTATGGACAGGTGGAACACTGAAGCTTTCTTT
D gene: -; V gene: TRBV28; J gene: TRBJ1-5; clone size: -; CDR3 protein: CASSPGGRRPQHF; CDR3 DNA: TGTGCCAGCAGTCCTGGCGGGAGGAGGCCCCAGCATTTT
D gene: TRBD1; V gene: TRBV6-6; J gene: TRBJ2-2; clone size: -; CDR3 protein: CASSAGTGSTGELFF; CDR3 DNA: TGTGCCAGCAGCGCCGGGACAGGGAGCACCGGGGAGCTGTTTTTT
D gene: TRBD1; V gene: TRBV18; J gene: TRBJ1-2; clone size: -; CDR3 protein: CASSPSRTGDYGYTF; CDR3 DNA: TGTGCCAGCTCACCCTCTAGGACAGGGGATTATGGCTACACCTTC
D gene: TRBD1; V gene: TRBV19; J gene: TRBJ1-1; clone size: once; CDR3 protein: CASRRGLGTEAFF; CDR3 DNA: TGTGCCAGTAGAAGGGGGCTCGGGACTGAAGCTTTCTTT
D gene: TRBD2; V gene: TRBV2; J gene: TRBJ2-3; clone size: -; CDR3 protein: CASSEQSGNTDTQYF; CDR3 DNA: TGTGCCAGCAGTGAACAGAGCGGGAATACAGATACGCAGTATTTT
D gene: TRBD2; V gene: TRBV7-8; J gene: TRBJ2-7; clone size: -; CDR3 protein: CASSPGLAQAYEQYF; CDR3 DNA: TGTGCCAGCAGCCCGGGACTAGCCCAAGCTTACGAGCAGTACTTC
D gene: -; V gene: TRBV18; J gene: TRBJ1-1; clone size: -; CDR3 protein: CASSSTVFGEAFF; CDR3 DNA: TGTGCCAGCTCATCTACAGTATTCGGTGAAGCTTTCTTT
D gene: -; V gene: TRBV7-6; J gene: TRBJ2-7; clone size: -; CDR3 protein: CASSLLRGEQYF; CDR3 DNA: TGTGCCAGCAGCTTGTTAAGGGGCGAGCAGTACTTC
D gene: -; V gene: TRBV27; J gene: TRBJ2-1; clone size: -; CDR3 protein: CASRNRENEQFF; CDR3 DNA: TGTGCCAGCAGGAACCGGGAAAATGAGCAGTTCTTC
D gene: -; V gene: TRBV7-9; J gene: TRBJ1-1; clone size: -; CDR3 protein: CASSLSQIGAFF; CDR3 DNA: TGTGCCAGCAGCTTATCTCAAATCGGAGCTTTCTTT
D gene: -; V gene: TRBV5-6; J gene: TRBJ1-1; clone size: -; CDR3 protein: CASSWDMNTEAFF; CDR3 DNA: TGTGCCAGCAGCTGGGACATGAACACTGAAGCTTTCTTT
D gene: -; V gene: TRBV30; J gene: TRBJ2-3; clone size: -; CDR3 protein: CAWSPLAPTDTQYF; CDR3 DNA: TGTGCCTGGAGCCCCCTAGCGCCCACAGATACGCAGTATTTT
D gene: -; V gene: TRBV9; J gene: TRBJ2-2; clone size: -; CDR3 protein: CASSVDAPLAGELFF; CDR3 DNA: TGTGCCAGCAGCGTAGACGCACCCTTAGCCGGGGAGCTGTTTTTT
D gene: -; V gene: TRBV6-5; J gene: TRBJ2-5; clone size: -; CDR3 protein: CASSFIAEVQETQYF; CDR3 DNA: TGTGCCAGCAGTTTTATAGCGGAGGTACAAGAGACCCAGTACTTC
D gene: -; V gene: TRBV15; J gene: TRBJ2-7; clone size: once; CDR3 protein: CATSRGRQSEQYF; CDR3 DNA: TGTGCCACCAGCAGAGGACGACAGAGTGAGCAGTACTTC
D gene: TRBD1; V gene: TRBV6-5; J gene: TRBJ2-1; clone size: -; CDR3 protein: CASSRTGYNEQFF; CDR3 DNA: TGTGCCAGCAGCCGGACAGGGTACAATGAGCAGTTCTTC
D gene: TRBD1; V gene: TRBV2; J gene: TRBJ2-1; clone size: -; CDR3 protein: CASRASRDRVLNNEQFF; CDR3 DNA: TGTGCCAGCAGGGCGTCCCGGGACAGGGTCCTTAACAATGAGCAGTTCTTC
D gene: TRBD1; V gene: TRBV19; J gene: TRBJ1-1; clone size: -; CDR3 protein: CASISGQGYTEAFF; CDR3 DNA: TGTGCCAGTATCAGCGGACAGGGGTACACTGAAGCTTTCTTT
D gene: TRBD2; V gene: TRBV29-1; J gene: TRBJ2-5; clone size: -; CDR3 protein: CSVPGTSTETQYF; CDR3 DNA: TGCAGCGTACCTGGGACTAGCACTGAGACCCAGTACTTC
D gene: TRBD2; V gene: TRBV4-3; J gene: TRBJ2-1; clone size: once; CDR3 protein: CASSQDPAGAGSYNEQFF; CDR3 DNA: TGCGCCAGCAGCCAAGATCCCGCGGGAGCTGGGTCCTACAATGAGCAGTTCTTC
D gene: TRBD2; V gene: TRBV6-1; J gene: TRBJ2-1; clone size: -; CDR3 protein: CASSEWSGRGNEQFF; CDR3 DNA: TGTGCCAGCAGTGAATGGAGCGGGAGGGGGAATGAGCAGTTCTTC
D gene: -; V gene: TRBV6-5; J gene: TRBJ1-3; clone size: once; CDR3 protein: CATFYLATIYF; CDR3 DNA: TGTGCCACCTTTTATCTAGCCACCATATATTTT
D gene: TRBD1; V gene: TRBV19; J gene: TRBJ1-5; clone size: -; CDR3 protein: CASRTGQGSNQPQHF; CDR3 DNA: TGTGCCAGTAGAACGGGACAGGGAAGCAATCAGCCCCAGCATTTT
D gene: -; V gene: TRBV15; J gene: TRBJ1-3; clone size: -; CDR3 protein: CATSRDPTGGGNTIYF; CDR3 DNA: TGTGCCACCAGCAGAGATCCGACCGGGGGTGGAAACACCATATATTTT
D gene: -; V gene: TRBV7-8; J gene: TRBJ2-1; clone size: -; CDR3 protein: CASSLEGSVNNEQFF; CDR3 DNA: TGTGCCAGCAGCTTAGAAGGTAGCGTGAACAATGAGCAGTTCTTC
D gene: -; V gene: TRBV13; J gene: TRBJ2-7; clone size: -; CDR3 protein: CASSLVTYEQYF; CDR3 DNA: TGTGCCAGCAGCTTAGTAACCTACGAGCAGTACTTC
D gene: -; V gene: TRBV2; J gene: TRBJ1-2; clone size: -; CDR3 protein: CASSEGLNYGYTF; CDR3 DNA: TGTGCCAGCAGTGAAGGGCTGAACTATGGCTACACCTTC
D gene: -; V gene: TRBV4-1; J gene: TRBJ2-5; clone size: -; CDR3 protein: CASSQVSGQETQYF; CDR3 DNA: TGCGCCAGCAGCCAAGTGTCAGGACAAGAGACCCAGTACTTC
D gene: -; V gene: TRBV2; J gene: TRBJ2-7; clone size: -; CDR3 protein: CASSERGPSYEQYF; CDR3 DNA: TGTGCCAGCAGTGAGCGAGGGCCCTCCTACGAGCAGTACTTC
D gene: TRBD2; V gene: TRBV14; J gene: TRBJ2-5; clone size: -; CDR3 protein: CASSPRLWLAAETQYF; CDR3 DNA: TGTGCCAGCAGCCCGAGGCTTTGGCTAGCGGCCGAAACCCAGTACTTC
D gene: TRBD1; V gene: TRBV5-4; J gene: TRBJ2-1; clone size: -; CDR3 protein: CASSEKKTGINEQFF; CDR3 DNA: TGTGCCAGCAGCGAGAAAAAGACAGGGATAAATGAGCAGTTCTTC
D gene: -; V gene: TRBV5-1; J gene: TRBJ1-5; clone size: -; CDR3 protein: CASSASGAYSNQPQHF; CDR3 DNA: TGCGCCAGCAGCGCGTCAGGGGCTTATAGCAATCAGCCCCAGCATTTT
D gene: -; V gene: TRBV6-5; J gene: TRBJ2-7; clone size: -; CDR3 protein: CASSYSGETYEQYF; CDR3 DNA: TGTGCCAGCAGTTACTCAGGGGAAACCTACGAGCAGTACTTC
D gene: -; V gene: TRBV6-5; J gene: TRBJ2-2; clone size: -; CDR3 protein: CASSEQPYWELFF; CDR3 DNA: TGTGCCAGCAGCGAACAGCCGTATTGGGAGCTGTTTTTT
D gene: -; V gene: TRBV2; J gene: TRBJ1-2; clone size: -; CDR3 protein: CASSTQQGTGYTF; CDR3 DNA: TGTGCCAGCAGTACACAACAGGGCACCGGCTACACCTTC
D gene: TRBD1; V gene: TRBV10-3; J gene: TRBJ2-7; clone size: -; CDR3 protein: CAISDRTGGDEQYF; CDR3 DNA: TGTGCCATCAGTGATAGGACAGGGGGCGACGAGCAGTACTTC
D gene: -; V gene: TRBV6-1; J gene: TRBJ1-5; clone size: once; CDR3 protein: CASRLGGAGNQPQHF; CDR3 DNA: TGTGCCAGCAGATTAGGTGGGGCGGGCAATCAGCCCCAGCATTTT
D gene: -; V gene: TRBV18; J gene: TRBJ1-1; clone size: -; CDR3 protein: CASLYPQGGTEAFF; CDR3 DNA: TGTGCCAGTCTGTACCCCCAGGGAGGCACTGAAGCTTTCTTT
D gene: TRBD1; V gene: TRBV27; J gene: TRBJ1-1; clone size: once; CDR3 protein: CASSPRTGGTNTEAFF; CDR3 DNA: TGTGCCAGCAGTCCCCGGACAGGGGGGACGAACACTGAAGCTTTCTTT
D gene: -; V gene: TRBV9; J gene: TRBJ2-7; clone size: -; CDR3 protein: CASSVGLAYEQYF; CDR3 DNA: TGTGCCAGCAGCGTAGGCCTAGCCTACGAGCAGTACTTC
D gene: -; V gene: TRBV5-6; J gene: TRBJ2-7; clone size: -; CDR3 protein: CASSSFTYSYEQYF; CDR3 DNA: TGTGCCAGCAGCTCATTCACTTACAGCTACGAGCAGTACTTC
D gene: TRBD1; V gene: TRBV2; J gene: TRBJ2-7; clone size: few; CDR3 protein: CARGGNEQYF; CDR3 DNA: TGTGCCAGAGGGGGCAACGAGCAGTACTTC
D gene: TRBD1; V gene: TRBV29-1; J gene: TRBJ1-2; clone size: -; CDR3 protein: CSVLSGGGYTF; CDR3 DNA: TGCAGCGTTCTTTCAGGGGGCGGCTACACCTTC
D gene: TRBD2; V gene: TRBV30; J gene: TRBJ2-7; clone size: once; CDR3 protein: CAWTPGLAEGYEQYF; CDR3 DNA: TGTGCCTGGACGCCCGGACTAGCGGAAGGGTACGAGCAGTACTTC
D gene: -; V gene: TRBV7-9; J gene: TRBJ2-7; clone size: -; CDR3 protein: CASSLGAGYYEQYF; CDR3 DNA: TGTGCCAGCAGCTTAGGGGCAGGTTACTACGAGCAGTACTTC
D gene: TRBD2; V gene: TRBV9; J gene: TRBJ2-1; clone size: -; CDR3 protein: CASSFSGSSYNEQFF; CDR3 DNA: TGTGCCAGCAGCTTTAGCGGGAGCTCCTACAATGAGCAGTTCTTC
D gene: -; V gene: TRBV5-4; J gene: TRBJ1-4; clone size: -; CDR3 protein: CASSLQGSFEKLFF; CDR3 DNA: TGTGCCAGCAGCTTGCAAGGGAGTTTTGAAAAACTGTTTTTT
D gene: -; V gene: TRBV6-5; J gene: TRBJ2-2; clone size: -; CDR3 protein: CASREDGELFF; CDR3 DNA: TGTGCCAGCAGGGAGGACGGGGAGCTGTTTTTT
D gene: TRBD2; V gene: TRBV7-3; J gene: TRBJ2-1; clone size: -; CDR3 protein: CASSATSGRGNEQFF; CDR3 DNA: TGTGCCAGCAGCGCTACTAGCGGGAGGGGTAATGAGCAGTTCTTC
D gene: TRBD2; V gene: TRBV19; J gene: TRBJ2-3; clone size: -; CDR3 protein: CASGTSGVDTQYF; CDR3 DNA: TGTGCCAGCGGGACTAGCGGAGTTGATACGCAGTATTTT